This TCR beta chain was recovered during a study of shared clonotypes between healthy human individuals. Losses at the gene ends were 0 bases for V and 1 base for J; bases not matched to a gene: 6. Germline CDR1 is SGDLS and CDR2 is YYNGEE. There are 18 residues in the CDR3. Concerning this clone itself: The sample has other DNA sequences that encode this CDR3 too.

The table came from immunoSEQ multiplex PCR; TCRdb's copy has only in-frame clones and leaves some out. The sample contains roughly 1,000,000 clones, around 78% of which appear only once. A CD45RA+ naive subset and a CD45RA-negative memory subset were split from CD4+ cells. The chain links TRBV9 to TRBJ2-5, with 13 bases that match TRBD2. This clonotype was obtained from a young man in good health. Some clones in this sample may be carry-over from other donors' samples. Sequencing used memory CD4+ T cells from PBMCs. Subset in this sample: CD45RA-negative fraction. For the CDR3, the DNA is TGTGCCAGCAGCGTAGGGACTAGCGGGAGTCTCGGCCAAGAGACCCAGTACTTC. Encoded protein: CASSVGTSGSLGQETQYF.